This T cell receptor (beta chain) emerged from a study of Ad26.COV2.S vaccination and SARS-CoV-2 variants. As for the study in general: Doses of Ad26.COV2.S were injected into muscle once or twice, 56 days apart. Study-wide results and limits: Placebo recipients trailed vaccine recipients in spike-specific TCR breadth.

This clone was seen a handful of times. Its specificity is unknown. Treatment defined: about 20 received Ad26.COV2.S at low or high dose, single or two shots; a few received placebo; per-sample allocation not given. Each sample was drawn 63 days after the first injection (of vaccine or placebo). Measured with immunoSEQ multiplex PCR; TCRdb has only the in-frame clones, and not every one. This table has 400,000 to 500,000 clones, 80% to 90% appearing once. The germline V gene encodes CDR1 GTSNPN and CDR2 SVGIG (reference sequence). The germline V and J ends were trimmed by 2 bases and 3 bases, with 8 bases remaining between them. This CDR3 contains 13 residues.

This sample comprised peripheral blood, obtained in a trial of Ad26.COV2.S vaccine versus placebo. The clonotype was recovered from a person between 18 and 59 years old who received the Ad26.COV2.S COVID-19 vaccine or a placebo. The chain recombines TRBV30 with TRBJ1-5, with no clear D. The chain's CDR3 is CAWSYSYNQPQHF. CDR3 sequence (DNA): TGTGCCTGGAGTTACAGCTACAATCAGCCCCAGCATTTT.